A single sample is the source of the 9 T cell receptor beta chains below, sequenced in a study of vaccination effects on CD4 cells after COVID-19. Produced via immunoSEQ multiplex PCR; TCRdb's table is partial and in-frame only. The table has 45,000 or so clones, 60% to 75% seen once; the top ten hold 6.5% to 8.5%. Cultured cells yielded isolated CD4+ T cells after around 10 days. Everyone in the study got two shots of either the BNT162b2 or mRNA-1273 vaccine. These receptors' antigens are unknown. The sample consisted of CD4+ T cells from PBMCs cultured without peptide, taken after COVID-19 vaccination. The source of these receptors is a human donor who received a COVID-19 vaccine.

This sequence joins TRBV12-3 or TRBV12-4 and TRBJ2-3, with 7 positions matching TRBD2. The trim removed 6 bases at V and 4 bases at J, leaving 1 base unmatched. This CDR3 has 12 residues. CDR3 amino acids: CASRAGADTQYF. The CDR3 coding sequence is TGTGCCAGCAGGGCGGGAGCAGATACGCAGTATTTT.

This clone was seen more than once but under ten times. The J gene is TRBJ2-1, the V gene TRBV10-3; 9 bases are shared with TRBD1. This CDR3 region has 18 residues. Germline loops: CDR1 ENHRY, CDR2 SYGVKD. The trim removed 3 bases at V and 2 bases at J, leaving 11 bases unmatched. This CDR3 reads CAISELPPGQGTYNEQFF. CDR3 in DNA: TGTGCCATCAGTGAATTACCGCCGGGACAGGGTACCTACAATGAGCAGTTCTTC.

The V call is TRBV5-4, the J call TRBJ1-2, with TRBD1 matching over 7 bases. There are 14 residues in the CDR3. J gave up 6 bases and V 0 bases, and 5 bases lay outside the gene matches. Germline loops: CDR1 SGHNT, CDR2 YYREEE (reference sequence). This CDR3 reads CASSLDQGQHGYTF. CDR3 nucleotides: TGTGCCAGCAGCTTGGACCAGGGACAGCATGGCTACACCTTC.

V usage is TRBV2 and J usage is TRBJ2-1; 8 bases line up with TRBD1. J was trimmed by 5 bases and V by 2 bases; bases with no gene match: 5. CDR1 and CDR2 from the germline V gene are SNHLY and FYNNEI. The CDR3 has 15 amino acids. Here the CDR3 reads CASSESGGRNNEQFF. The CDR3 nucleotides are TGTGCCAGCAGTGAATCAGGGGGCAGGAACAATGAGCAGTTCTTC.

The CDR3 sequence: CAISRGRDGQNIQYF. CDR3 bases: TGTGCCATCAGCCGGGGGAGGGATGGTCAAAACATTCAGTACTTC. V gene TRBV10-3 combines with J gene TRBJ2-4; 7 bases are a match to TRBD2. CDR1 and CDR2 from the germline V gene are ENHRY and SYGVKD. The CDR3 is 15 residues long. V trimming: 6 bases; J trimming: 5 bases; junction bases outside the gene matches: 10.

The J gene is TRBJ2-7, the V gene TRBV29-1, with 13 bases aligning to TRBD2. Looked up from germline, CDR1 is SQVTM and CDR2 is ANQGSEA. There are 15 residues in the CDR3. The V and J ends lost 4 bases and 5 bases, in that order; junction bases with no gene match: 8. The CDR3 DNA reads TGCAGCGTTGGTTCGGGACTAGCGGGATGGCACGAGCAGTACTTC. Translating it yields CSVGSGLAGWHEQYF.

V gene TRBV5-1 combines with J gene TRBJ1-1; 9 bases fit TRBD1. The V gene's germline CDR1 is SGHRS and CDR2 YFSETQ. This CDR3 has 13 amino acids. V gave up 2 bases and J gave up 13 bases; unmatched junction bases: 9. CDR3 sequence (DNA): TGCGCCAGCAGCTTTGGACAGGGGCACTTATTTTTCTTT. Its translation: CASSFGQGHLFFF.

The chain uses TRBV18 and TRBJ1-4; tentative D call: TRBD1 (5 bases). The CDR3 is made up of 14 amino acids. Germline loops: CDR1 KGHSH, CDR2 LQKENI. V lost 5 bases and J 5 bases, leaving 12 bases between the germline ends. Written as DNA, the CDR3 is TGTGCCAGCTCAATACAGGCCGGCAATGAAAAACTGTTTTTT. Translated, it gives CASSIQAGNEKLFF.

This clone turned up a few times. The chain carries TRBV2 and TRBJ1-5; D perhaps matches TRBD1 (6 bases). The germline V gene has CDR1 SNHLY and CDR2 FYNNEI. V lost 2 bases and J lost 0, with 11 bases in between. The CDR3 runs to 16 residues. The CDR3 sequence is CASSESGTHSNQPQHF. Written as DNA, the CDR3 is TGTGCCAGCAGTGAATCCGGGACACATAGCAATCAGCCCCAGCATTTT.